This TCR beta chain was sequenced during a study of T-cell memory formation after mild COVID-19 (dated by TCRdb to about 2021). For the wider study: TCR sequence clusters from the two donors were found to be largely donor specific. In two donors, T-cell clones that expanded and contracted after mild COVID-19 were tracked by sequencing TCRalpha and TCRbeta repertoires over time. The cohort was made up of two young adult volunteers, one female and one male, who were previously healthy.

Here is what the overall study found, with its caveats: Contracting CD4+ clones turned up mainly in the CM and EM memory subsets, whereas EMRA was where CD8+ clones were enriched. Some responding clones were detected in pre-infection memory, which suggested that pre-existing cross-reactive memory T cells had joined the SARS-CoV-2 response. The study covered only a couple of mild cases, and larger cohorts including severe cases with pre-infection samples were considered necessary. Balanced CD4/CD8 phenotypes were observed for clones contracting from day 15 to 85, whereas a bias towards CD4+ was observed for a second wave of clones expanding from day 15 to 37. SARS-CoV-2 specificity of the second-wave clones peaking on day 37 was not confirmed.

Its CDR3 holds 13 amino acids, cysteine through phenylalanine. The CDR3 DNA has 39 bases and is translated from base 1. The CDR1 and CDR2 encoded by the germline V gene (reference sequence) are DFQATT and SNEGSKA. V and J are truncated by 2 bases and 2 bases respectively, leaving an intervening sequence of 7 bases. This clonotype was seen only a few times. Its antigen has not been determined. No base-level quality is on record; no much larger clone is a single base apart. PBMCs were isolated by Ficoll-Paque density gradient centrifugation. These reads were obtained on an Illumina NovaSeq 6000. TCRalpha and TCRbeta cDNA libraries were constructed by 5'RACE with constant-segment primers, with sample barcodes and unique molecular identifiers being introduced. Trizol reagent was used to extract RNA from every sample. Library amplification was performed in two PCR steps, and a second sample barcode and Illumina TruSeq adapters were introduced in the second step. Sequencing of libraries was performed on an Illumina NovaSeq with 2 x 150 bp paired-end reads. The study's processing was this. The reads were demultiplexed and collapsed into UMI-guided consensus sequences using migec v1.2.7. Using mixcr v2.1.11, the UMI consensuses were aligned to TRA and TRB V and J templates and assembled into clonotypes. A clonotype was counted as expanded or contracted only when both edgeR and NoisET called the clonotype significant, with the noise models trained on biological replicates. For edgeR calls, a false discovery rate-adjusted p below 0.01 and a log2 fold-change threshold of 1 were applied. As an exploratory analysis of dynamics, max-normalized trajectories of the 1000 most abundant clonotypes were examined by PCA with hierarchical clustering. Separately sequenced CD4+ and CD8+ repertoires were used to assign the CD4 or CD8 phenotype of responding clones. TCRdb cleaned the public reads at Q25 with fastp, built clones with MiXCR and kept in-frame beta chains. Every distinct CDR3 protein forms one entry, paired with its most common genes and DNA. The V and J calls here are based on TCRdb, not the publication. Counted in this sample were approximately 290,000 distinct CDR3 sequences; approximately 15% of them appeared once. The top ten hold 22% of the sample.

The V and J genes are TRBV20-1 and TRBJ2-1, with an unclear D gene assignment. Sequencing input: PBMCs or a T cell subset sorted from them (not recorded which). This sequence was found in a man between 18 and 35 years old who had mild COVID-19 (a few samples of this study predate the infection). The sample titles of this study are shuffled in the database, so cell type and time point are left out; the donor was told from shared clones. The DNA sequence is as follows: TGCAGTGCTAGACTCGTCACCTACAATGAGCAGTTCTTC. Its protein product is CSARLVTYNEQFF.